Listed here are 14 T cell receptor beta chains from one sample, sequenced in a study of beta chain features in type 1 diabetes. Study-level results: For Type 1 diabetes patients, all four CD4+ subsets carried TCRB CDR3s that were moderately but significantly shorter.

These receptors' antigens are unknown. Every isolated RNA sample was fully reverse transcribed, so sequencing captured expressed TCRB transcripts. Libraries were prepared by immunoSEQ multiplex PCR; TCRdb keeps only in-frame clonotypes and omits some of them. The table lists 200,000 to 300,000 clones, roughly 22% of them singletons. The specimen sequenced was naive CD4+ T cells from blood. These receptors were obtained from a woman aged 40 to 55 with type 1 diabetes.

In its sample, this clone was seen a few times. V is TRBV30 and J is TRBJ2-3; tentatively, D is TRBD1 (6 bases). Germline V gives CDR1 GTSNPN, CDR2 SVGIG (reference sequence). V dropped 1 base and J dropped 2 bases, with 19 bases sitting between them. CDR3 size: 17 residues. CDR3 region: CAWSDPWTAGLTDTQYF. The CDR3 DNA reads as TGTGCCTGGAGTGACCCTTGGACAGCCGGCCTCACAGATACGCAGTATTTT.

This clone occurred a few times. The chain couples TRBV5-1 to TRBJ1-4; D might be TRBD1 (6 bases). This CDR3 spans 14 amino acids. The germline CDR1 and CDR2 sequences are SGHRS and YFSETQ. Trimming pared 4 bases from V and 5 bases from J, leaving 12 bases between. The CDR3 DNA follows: TGCGCCAGCAGCGAGGGGGTCTCAAATGAAAAACTGTTTTTT. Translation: CASSEGVSNEKLFF.

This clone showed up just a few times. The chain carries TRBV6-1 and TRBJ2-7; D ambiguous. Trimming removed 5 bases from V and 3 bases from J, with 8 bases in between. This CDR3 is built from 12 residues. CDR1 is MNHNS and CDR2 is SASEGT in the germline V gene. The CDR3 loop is CASSPPGYEQYF. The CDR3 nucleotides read TGTGCCAGCAGTCCCCCGGGCTACGAGCAGTACTTC.

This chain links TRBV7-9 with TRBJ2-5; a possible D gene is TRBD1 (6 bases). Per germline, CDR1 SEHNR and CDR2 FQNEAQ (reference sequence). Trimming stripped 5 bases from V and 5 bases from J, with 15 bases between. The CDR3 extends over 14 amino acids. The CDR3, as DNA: TGTGCCAGCAGCCGCGGGCTCCAGGGGGAGACCCAGTACTTC. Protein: CASSRGLQGETQYF. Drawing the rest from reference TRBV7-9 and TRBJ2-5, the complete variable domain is DTGVSQNPRHKITKRGQNVTFRCDPISEHNRLYWYRQTLGQGPEFLTYFQNEAQLEKSRLLSDRFSAERPKGSFSTLEIQRTEQGDSAMYLCASSRGLQGETQYFGPGTRLLVL.

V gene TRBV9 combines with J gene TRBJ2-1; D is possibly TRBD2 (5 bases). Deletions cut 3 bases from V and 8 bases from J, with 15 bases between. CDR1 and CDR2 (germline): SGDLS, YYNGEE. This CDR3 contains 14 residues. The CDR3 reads CASSGRGFGDEQFF. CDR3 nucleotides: TGTGCCAGCAGCGGGCGCGGGTTCGGTGATGAGCAGTTCTTC.

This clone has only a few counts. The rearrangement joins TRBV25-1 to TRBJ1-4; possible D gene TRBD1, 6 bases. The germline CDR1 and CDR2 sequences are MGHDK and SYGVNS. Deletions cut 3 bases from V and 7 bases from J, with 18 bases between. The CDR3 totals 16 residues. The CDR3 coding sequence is TGTGCCAGCAGTGATTCCTACAGGGTAGGGGGTGAAAAACTGTTTTTT. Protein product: CASSDSYRVGGEKLFF.

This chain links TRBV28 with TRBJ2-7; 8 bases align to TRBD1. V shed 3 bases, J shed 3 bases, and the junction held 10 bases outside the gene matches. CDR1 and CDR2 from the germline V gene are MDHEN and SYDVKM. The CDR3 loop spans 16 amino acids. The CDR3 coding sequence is TGTGCCAGCAGTTTCGGGCAGGGGGCAAATGGCTACGAGCAGTACTTC. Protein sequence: CASSFGQGANGYEQYF. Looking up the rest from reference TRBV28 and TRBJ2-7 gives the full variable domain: DVKVTQSSRYLVKRTGEKVFLECVQDMDHENMFWYRQDPGLGLRLIYFSYDVKMKEKGDIPEGYSVSREKKERFSLILESASTNQTSMYLCASSFGQGANGYEQYFGPGTRLTVT.

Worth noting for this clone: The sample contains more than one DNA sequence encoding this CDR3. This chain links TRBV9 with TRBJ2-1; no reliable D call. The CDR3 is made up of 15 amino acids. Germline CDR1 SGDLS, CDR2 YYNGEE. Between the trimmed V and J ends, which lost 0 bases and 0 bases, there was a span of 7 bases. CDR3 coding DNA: TGTGCCAGCAGCGTAGTTGGTAGCTCCTACAATGAGCAGTTCTTC. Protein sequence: CASSVVGSSYNEQFF.

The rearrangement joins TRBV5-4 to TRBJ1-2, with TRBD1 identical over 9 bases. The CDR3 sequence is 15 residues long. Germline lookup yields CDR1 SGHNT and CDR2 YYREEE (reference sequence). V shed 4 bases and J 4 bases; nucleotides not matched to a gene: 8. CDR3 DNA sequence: TGTGCCAGCAGCGGGGGGGACAGGGTCATCTATGGCTACACCTTC. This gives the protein CASSGGDRVIYGYTF.

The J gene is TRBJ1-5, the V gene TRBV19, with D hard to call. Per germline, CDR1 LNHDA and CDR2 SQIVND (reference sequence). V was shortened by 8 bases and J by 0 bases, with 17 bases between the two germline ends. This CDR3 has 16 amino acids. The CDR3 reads CASSPVGGNSNQPQHF. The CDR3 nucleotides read TGTGCCAGTTCCCCGGTGGGCGGGAATAGCAATCAGCCCCAGCATTTT.

CDR3 region: CASSLGTTNTGELFF. CDR3 DNA sequence: TGTGCCAGCAGCTTAGGGACAACGAACACCGGGGAGCTGTTTTTT. The chain couples TRBV7-6 to TRBJ2-2; D might be TRBD1 (5 bases). V gave up 1 base and J gave up 0 bases, with 6 bases separating them. The CDR3 consists of 15 residues. The germline V gene encodes CDR1 SGHVS and CDR2 FNYEAQ.

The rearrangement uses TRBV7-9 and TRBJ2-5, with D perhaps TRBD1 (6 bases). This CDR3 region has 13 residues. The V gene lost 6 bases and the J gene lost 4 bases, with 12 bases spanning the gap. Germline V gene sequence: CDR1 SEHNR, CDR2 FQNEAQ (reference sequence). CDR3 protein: CASSTTGAETQYF. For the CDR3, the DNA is TGTGCCAGCAGTACGACAGGCGCAGAGACCCAGTACTTC.

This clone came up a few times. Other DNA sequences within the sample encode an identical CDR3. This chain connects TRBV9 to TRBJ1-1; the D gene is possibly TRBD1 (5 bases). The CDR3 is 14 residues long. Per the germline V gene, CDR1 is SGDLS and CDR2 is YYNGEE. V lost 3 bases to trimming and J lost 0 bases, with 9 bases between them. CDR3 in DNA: TGTGCCAGCAGCGGGGGCGGGGTGAACACTGAAGCTTTCTTT. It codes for CASSGGGVNTEAFF.

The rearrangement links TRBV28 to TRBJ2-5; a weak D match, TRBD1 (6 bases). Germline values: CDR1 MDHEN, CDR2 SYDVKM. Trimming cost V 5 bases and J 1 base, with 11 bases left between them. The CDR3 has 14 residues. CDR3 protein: CASSIGGSQETQYF. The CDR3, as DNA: TGTGCCAGCAGTATTGGGGGCAGCCAAGAGACCCAGTACTTC.